Listed here is a single T cell receptor beta chain. 5'RACE, which relied on constant-segment primers, yielded TCR alpha and TCR beta cDNA libraries carrying sample barcodes and UMIs. TCRdb analysed the 5' RACE reads with MiXCR anew, one entry per CDR3 protein. The sample consists of roughly 450,000 distinct CDR3 sequences, roughly 18% of them appearing once. This entry is derived from a study of T-cell memory formation after mild COVID-19. The source of this sequence is an adult woman who had mild COVID-19 (a few samples of this study predate the infection). Cell type and time point are not known. Material for sequencing was PBMCs or a T cell subset sorted from them (not recorded which).

The CDR3 reads CASSDSANEQFF. CDR3 nucleotides: TGTGCCAGCAGCGACTCGGCGAATGAGCAGTTCTTC. The chain recombines TRBV6-5 with TRBJ2-1; D gene ambiguous. The CDR3 loop spans 12 amino acids. Germline-derived CDR1 and CDR2 are MNHEY and SVGAGI. Trimming removed 6 bases at V and 7 bases at J, with 10 bases between.